The clone carrying this T cell receptor (beta chain) was observed a few times. What it recognizes is unknown. This specimen belongs to a study of follicular helper T cells after annual influenza vaccination. Turning to the study itself: Across the 2013-2014, 2014-2015 and 2015-2016 vaccination seasons, some subjects were resampled.

Germline V lookup: CDR1 SGHAT, CDR2 FQNNGV. Trimming removed 5 bases from V and 4 bases from J, with 14 bases in between. The CDR3 loop spans 14 amino acids. The protocol was immunoSEQ multiplex PCR, while the TCRdb copy is restricted to in-frame clones and leaves out a portion. The sample has fewer than 6,500 clones, approximately 84% seen once. Study-level points and caveats: Yearly vaccinations repeatedly recalled conserved clonotypes in ICOS+CD38+ cTfh. Day 7 ICOS+CD38+ clones later appeared mostly in ICOS-CD38- cTfh.

As to time point: 2015-2016 season, 7 days after influenza vaccination. Vaccine contraindications, substance abuse, HIV/AIDS, active malignancy and active illness excluded donors. This clonotype was obtained from an adult who received the influenza vaccine. Here the sequenced sample was CXCR5+ CD38- circulating T follicular helper cells from blood, taken 7 days after influenza vaccination. Subset denoted: circulating Tfh, non-naive CD4+CXCR5+PD-1+ (ICOS+CD38+ or ICOS-CD38-). This chain joins TRBV11-2 and TRBJ1-2; D not certain. The CDR3 DNA is TGTGCCAGCAGCCGACTGGAGTTGGGCTATGGCTACACCTTC. This gives the protein CASSRLELGYGYTF.